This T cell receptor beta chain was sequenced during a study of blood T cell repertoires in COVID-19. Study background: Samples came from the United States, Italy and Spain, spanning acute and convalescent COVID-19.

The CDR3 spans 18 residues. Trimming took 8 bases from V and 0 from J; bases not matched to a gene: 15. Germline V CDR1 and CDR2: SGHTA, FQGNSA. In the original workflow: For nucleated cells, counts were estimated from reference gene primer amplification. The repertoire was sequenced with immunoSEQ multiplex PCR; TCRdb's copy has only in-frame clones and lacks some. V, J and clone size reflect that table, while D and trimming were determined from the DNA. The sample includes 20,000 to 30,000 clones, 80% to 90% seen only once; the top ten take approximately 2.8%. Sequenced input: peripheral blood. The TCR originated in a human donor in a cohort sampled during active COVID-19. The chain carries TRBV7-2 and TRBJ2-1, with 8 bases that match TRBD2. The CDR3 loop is CASSRPAGEASSYNEQFF. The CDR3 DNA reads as TGTGCCAGCTCTCGGCCAGCGGGGGAAGCTAGCTCCTACAATGAGCAGTTCTTC.